The sequence of this TCR beta chain was determined in a study of T cells in Graves' hyperthyroidism and ophthalmopathy. The CDR3 regions of TCR beta were amplified from RNA transcripts. An initial round of RT-PCR targeting the TCR CDR3 relied on the HTBI primer set. TCRdb reanalysed the multiplex PCR reads using MiXCR and keeps one entry per CDR3 protein. The sample includes about 380,000 distinct CDR3 sequences, around 18% of them seen just once. The CDR3 has 14 amino acids. Germline assignment: CDR1 SEHNR and CDR2 FQNEAQ (reference sequence). V was trimmed by 7 bases and J by 7 bases, leaving 20 bases between them. Ophthalmopathy patients had Clinical Activity Score at least 3, NOSPECS grade at least 4, duration under 3 months. Clinical symptoms, serum thyroxine and TRAb, thyroid ultrasound and orbital computed tomography together formed the diagnostic basis. The authors took PBMCs from over 8.5 ml fresh peripheral blood.

This TCR was sampled from a man between 18 and 35 years old with Graves' ophthalmopathy. The chain is built from TRBV7-9 and TRBJ2-7; a weak D match, TRBD1 (5 bases). The sample comprised blood. CDR3 amino acids: CASTTGHANGEQYF. The CDR3 DNA reads TGTGCCAGCACGACCGGACACGCTAACGGAGAGCAGTACTTC.